Sequencing of this TCR beta chain was carried out in a study of CXCR3-negative and CXCR3-positive naive CD8 T cells. General observations from the study: TRBV-TRBJ usage was alike in naive CXCR3-negative and CXCR3-positive cells but differed in memory cells. Similarly elevated diversity marked both naive subsets, with memory CD8+ cells showing far lower diversity. Cryopreserved cells partially lost CXCR3 expression, and fresh PBMCs were used in most assays. Hydrophobicity of TRB CDR3s was greater in CXCR3-positive naive cells than in CXCR3-negative naive cells.

Through 5' RACE with UMI labels, the TRB cDNA libraries were prepared. TCRdb re-analyzed the 5' RACE reads; it lists each CDR3 protein once, without DNA. The sample holds 50,000 or so distinct CDR3 sequences. Phenotypically, naive CD8+ T cells corresponded to CD45RO-CCR7+CD27+CD95-. As for this clonotype: The antigen remains unidentified.

Material: naive CXCR3+ CD8+ T cells from blood. Subset meaning: CD45RO-CCR7+CD27+CD95- naive CD8+ T cells expressing CXCR3 (TNR3+). This TCR came from a human donor in good health. Some clones in this sample may be carry-over from other donors' samples.

CDR3 loop: CASSHVSGGLSSYNEQFF. The rearrangement uses TRBV14 and TRBJ2-1; TCRdb's D call, TRBD2, is unchecked because there is no DNA. This CDR3 contains 18 residues. Germline V gene lookup returns CDR1 SGHDN and CDR2 FVKESK.